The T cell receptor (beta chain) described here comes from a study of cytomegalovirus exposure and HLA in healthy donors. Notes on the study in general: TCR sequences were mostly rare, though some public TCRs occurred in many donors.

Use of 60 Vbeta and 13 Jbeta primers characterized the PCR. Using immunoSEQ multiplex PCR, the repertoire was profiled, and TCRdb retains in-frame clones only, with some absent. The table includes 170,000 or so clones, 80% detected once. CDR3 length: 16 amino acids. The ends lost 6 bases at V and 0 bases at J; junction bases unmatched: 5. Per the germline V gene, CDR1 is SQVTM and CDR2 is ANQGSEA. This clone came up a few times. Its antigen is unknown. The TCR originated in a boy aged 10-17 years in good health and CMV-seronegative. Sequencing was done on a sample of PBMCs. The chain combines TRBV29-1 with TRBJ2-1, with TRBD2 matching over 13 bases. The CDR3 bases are TGCAGCGTCCCGACTAGCGGGGGGTTCTCCTACAATGAGCAGTTCTTC. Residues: CSVPTSGGFSYNEQFF.